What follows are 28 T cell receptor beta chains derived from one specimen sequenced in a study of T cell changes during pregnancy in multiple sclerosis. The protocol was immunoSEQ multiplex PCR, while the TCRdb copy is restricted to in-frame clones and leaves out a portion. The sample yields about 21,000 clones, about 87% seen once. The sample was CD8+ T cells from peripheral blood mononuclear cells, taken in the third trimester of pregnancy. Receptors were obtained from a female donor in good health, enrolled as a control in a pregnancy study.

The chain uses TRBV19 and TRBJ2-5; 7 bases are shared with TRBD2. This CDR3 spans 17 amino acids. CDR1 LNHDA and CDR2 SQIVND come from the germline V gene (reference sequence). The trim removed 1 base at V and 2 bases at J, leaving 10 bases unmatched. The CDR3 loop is CASSIGDSGQFQETQYF. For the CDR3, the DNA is TGTGCCAGTAGTATAGGGGATAGCGGGCAATTTCAAGAGACCCAGTACTTC.

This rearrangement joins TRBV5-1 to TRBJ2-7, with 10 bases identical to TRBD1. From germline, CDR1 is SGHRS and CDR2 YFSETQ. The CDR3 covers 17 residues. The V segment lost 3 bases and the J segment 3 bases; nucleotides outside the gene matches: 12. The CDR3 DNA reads TGCGCCAGCAGCTGGGGACAGGGGTACGGTCCTTTCTACGAGCAGTACTTC. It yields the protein CASSWGQGYGPFYEQYF.

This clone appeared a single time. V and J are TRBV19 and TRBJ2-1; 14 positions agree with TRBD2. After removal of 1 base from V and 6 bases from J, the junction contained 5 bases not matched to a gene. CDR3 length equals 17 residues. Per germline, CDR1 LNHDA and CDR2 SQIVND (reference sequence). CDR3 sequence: CASSIGTSGGLVNEQFF. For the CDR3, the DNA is TGTGCCAGTAGTATAGGGACTAGCGGGGGGCTGGTCAATGAGCAGTTCTTC.

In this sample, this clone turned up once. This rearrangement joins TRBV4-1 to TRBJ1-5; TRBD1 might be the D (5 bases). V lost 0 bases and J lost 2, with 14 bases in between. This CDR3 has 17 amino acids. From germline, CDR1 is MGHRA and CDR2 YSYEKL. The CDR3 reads CASSQDIRVWGNQPQHF. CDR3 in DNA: TGCGCCAGCAGCCAAGATATCAGGGTTTGGGGCAATCAGCCCCAGCATTTT.

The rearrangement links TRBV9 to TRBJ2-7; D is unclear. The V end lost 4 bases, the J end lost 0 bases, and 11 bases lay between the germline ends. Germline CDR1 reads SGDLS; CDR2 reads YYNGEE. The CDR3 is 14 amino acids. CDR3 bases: TGTGCCAGCAGCAGAGAGGTCCCCTCCTACGAGCAGTACTTC. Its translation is CASSREVPSYEQYF.

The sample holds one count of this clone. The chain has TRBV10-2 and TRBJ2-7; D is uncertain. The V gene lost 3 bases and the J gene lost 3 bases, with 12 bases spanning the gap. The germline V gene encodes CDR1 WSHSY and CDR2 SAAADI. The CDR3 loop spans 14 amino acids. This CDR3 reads CASSDEVISYEQYF. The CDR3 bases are TGCGCCAGCAGTGATGAAGTAATTAGCTACGAGCAGTACTTC.

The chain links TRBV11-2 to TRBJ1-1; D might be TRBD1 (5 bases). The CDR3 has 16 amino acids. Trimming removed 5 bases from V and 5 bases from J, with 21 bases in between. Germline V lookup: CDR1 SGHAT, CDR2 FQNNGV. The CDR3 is CASSPHRGVGKTEAFF. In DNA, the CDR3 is TGTGCCAGCAGCCCCCACCGGGGGGTAGGGAAAACTGAAGCTTTCTTT.

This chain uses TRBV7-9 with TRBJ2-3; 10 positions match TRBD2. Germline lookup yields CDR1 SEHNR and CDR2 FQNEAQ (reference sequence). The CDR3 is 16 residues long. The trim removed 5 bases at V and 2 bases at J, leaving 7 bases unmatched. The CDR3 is CASSDVGLALTDTQYF. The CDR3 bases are TGTGCCAGCAGCGACGTGGGACTAGCGCTCACAGATACGCAGTATTTT. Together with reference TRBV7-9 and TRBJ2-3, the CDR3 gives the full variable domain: DTGVSQNPRHKITKRGQNVTFRCDPISEHNRLYWYRQTLGQGPEFLTYFQNEAQLEKSRLLSDRFSAERPKGSFSTLEIQRTEQGDSAMYLCASSDVGLALTDTQYFGPGTRLTVL.

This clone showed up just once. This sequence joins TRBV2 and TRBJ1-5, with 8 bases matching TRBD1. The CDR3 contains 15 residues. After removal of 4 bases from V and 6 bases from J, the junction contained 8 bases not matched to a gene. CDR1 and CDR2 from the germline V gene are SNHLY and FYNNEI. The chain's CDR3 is CASSVLDRDSQPQHF. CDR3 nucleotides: TGTGCCAGCAGTGTCCTGGACAGGGACAGTCAGCCCCAGCATTTT.

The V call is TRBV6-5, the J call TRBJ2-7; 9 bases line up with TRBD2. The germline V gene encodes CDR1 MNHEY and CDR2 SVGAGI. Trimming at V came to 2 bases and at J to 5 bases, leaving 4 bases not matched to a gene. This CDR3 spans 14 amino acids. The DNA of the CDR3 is TGTGCCAGCAGTTACCTAGCGGGGTATAACGAGCAGTACTTC. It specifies CASSYLAGYNEQYF.

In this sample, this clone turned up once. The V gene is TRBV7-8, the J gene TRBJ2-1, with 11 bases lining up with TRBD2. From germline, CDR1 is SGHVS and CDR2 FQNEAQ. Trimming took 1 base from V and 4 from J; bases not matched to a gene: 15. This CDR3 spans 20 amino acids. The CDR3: CASSLESKVLAGGHYNEQFF. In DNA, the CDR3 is TGTGCCAGCAGCTTAGAATCAAAGGTTCTAGCGGGGGGCCATTACAATGAGCAGTTCTTC.

The CDR3 DNA reads as TGTGCCAGCAGCGTGACTAGCGGGGGGACCGGGGAGCTGTTTTTT. Amino acids: CASSVTSGGTGELFF. The chain links TRBV9 to TRBJ2-2, with 13 bases identical to TRBD2. Germline V lookup: CDR1 SGDLS, CDR2 YYNGEE. The CDR3 has 15 amino acids. Germline trimming cut 2 bases from V and 5 bases from J; bases unmatched to any gene: 0.

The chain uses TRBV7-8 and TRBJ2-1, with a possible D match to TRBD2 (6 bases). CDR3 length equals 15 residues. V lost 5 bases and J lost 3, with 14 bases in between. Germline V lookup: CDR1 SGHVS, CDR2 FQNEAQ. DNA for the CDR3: TGTGCCAGCAGCCGCAGCGGGTCGTACTACAATGAGCAGTTCTTC. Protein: CASSRSGSYYNEQFF.

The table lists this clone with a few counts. The CDR3 DNA sequence: TGTGCCAGCAGTAGAACAGGGGCCACTGAAGCTTTCTTT. This translates into CASSRTGATEAFF. The rearrangement links TRBV27 to TRBJ1-1, with TRBD1 identical over 7 bases. The CDR3 runs to 13 residues. Germline CDR1 and CDR2: MNHEY and SMNVEV (reference sequence). Trimming cost V 5 bases and J 4 bases; bases outside gene matches: 4.

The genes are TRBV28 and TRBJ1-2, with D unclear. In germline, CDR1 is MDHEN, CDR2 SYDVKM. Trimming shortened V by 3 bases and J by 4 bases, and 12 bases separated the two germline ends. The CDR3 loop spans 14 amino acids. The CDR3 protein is CASSLGPLAYGYTF. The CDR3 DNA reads TGTGCCAGCAGTTTGGGCCCGTTGGCCTATGGCTACACCTTC.

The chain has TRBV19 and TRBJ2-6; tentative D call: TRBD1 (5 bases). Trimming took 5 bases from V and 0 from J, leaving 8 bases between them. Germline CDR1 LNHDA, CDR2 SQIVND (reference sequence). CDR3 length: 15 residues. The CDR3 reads CASSPTGSGANVLTF. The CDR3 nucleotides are TGTGCCAGTAGTCCAACAGGCTCTGGGGCCAACGTCCTGACTTTC.

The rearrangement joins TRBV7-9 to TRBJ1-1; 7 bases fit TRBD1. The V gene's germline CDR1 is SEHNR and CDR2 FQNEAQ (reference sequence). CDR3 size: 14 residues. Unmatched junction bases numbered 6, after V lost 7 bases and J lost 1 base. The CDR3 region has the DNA TGTGCCAGCACCGGGGGACAGCCGAACACTGAAGCTTTCTTT. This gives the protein CASTGGQPNTEAFF.

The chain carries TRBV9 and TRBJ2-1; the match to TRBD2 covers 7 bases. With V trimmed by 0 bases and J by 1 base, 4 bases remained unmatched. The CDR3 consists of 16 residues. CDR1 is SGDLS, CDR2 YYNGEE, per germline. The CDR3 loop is CASSVGGGYSYNEQFF. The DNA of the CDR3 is TGTGCCAGCAGCGTAGGCGGGGGTTATTCCTACAATGAGCAGTTCTTC.

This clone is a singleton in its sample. The CDR3 here is CATSREAQGYTF. The DNA for the CDR3 is TGTGCCACCAGCAGAGAAGCGCAGGGCTACACCTTC. The chain uses TRBV15 and TRBJ1-2; D is uncertain. Germline lookup yields CDR1 LNHNV and CDR2 YYDKDF (reference sequence). The CDR3 totals 12 residues. The V gene lost 0 bases and the J gene lost 8 bases, with 7 bases spanning the gap.

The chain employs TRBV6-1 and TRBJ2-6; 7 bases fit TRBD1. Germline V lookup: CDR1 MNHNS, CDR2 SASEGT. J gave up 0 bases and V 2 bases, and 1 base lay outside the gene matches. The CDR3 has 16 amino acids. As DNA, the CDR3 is TGTGCCAGCAGTGAAAGGGACAGCTCTGGGGCCAACGTCCTGACTTTC. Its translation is CASSERDSSGANVLTF.

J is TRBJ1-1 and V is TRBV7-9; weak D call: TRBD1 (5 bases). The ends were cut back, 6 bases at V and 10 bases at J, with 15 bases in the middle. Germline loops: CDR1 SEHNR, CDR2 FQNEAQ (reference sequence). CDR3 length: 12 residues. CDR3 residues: CASRMGGDPAFF. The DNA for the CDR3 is TGTGCCAGCAGAATGGGGGGGGATCCAGCTTTCTTT.

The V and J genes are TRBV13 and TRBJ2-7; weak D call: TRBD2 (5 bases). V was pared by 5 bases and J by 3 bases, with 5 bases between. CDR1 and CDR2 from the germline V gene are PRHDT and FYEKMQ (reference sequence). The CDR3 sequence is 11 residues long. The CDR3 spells CASSDYYEQYF. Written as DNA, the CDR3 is TGTGCCAGCAGCGACTACTACGAGCAGTACTTC.

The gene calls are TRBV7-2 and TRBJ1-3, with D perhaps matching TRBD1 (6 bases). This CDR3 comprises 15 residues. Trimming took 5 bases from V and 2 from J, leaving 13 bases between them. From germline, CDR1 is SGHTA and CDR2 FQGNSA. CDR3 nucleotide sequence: TGTGCCAGCAGCCGGGGACACTTGGCTGGAAACACCATATATTTT. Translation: CASSRGHLAGNTIYF. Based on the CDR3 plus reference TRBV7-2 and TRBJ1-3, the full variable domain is GAGVSQSPSNKVTEKGKDVELRCDPISGHTALYWYRQSLGQGLEFLIYFQGNSAPDKSGLPSDRFSAERTGGSVSTLTIQRTQQEDSAVYLCASSRGHLAGNTIYFGEGSWLTVV.

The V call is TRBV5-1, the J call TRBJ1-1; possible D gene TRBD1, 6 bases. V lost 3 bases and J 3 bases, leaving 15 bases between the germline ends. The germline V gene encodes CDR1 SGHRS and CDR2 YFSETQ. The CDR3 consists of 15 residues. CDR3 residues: CASSSGGGADTEAFF. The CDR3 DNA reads TGCGCCAGCAGCTCGGGGGGGGGCGCGGACACTGAAGCTTTCTTT.

This chain's CDR3 is CASSLAQGAVHEQYF. DNA for the CDR3: TGTGCCAGCAGCTTGGCGCAGGGGGCTGTGCACGAGCAGTACTTC. The chain carries TRBV5-6 and TRBJ2-7; 8 bases map to TRBD1. V shed 0 bases and J 5 bases; nucleotides not matched to a gene: 7. This CDR3 region has 15 residues. Per the germline V gene, CDR1 is SGHDT and CDR2 is YYEEEE.

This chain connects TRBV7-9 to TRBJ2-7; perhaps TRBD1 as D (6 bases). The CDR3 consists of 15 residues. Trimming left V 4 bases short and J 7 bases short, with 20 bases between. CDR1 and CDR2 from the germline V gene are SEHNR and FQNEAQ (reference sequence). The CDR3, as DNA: TGTGCCAGCAGCTCCACAGGGCCCAGCTTGAGTGAGCAGTACTTC. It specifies CASSSTGPSLSEQYF.

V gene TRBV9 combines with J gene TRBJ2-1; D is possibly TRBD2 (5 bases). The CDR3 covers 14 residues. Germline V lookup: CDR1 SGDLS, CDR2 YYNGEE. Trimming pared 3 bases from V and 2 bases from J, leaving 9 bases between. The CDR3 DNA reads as TGTGCCAGCAGCGCACTAGAAGCCTACAATGAGCAGTTCTTC. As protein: CASSALEAYNEQFF. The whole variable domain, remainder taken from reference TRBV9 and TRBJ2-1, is DSGVTQTPKHLITATGQRVTLRCSPRSGDLSVYWYQQSLDQGLQFLIQYYNGEERAKGNILERFSAQQFPDLHSELNLSSLELGDSALYFCASSALEAYNEQFFGPGTRLTVL.

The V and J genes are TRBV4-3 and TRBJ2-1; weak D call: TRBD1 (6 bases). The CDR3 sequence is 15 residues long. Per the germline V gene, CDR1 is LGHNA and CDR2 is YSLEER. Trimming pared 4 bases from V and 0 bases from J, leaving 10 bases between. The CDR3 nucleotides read TGCGCCAGCAGCCTCGTGGACAGCTCCTACAATGAGCAGTTCTTC. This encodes CASSLVDSSYNEQFF.